The 16 T cell receptor beta chains in this list originate from one sample, sequenced in a study of blood T cell repertoires in COVID-19. Data came from immunoSEQ multiplex PCR; TCRdb stores just in-frame clones and leaves some out. This sample carries some 200,000 clones, around 92% of them seen once, and the ten largest clones take more than 0.95%. The source material was peripheral blood. These receptors came from a man aged 25 to 40 with acute or convalescent COVID-19.

The V gene is TRBV3-1 (or the pseudogene TRBV3-2), the J gene TRBJ2-1; TRBD2 matches at 10 bases. The V segment lost 0 bases and the J segment 6 bases; nucleotides outside the gene matches: 5. The CDR3 is 16 residues long. Germline CDR1 reads LGHDT; CDR2 reads YNNKEL (reference sequence). DNA of the CDR3: TGTGCCAGCAGCCAAGATACGAGCGGGGGGGCCAATGAGCAGTTCTTC. Amino acid sequence: CASSQDTSGGANEQFF.

This clone was seen once. This chain uses TRBV5-1 with TRBJ2-5, with 9 bases identical to TRBD2. J lost 4 bases, V lost 3 bases, and 13 bases had no gene match. CDR1 SGHRS and CDR2 YFSETQ come from the germline V gene. The CDR3 sequence is 17 residues long. CDR3 sequence reads: CASSSSGRFFVRETQYF. The CDR3 DNA is TGCGCCAGCAGCTCCAGCGGGAGGTTTTTCGTTCGAGAGACCCAGTACTTC.

This chain connects TRBV4-1 to TRBJ2-1; 7 nucleotides line up with TRBD2. The trim removed 3 bases at V and 6 bases at J, leaving 8 bases unmatched. CDR1 is MGHRA and CDR2 is YSYEKL in the germline V gene. The CDR3 totals 15 residues. CDR3 DNA sequence: TGCGCCAGCAGCCACTTTGGGGGGGACCCCAATGAGCAGTTCTTC. This sequence encodes CASSHFGGDPNEQFF.

The rearrangement joins TRBV19 to TRBJ2-7, with 7 bases fitting TRBD1. V was clipped by 1 base and J by 7 bases; unmatched bases: 10. Germline V gives CDR1 LNHDA, CDR2 SQIVND (reference sequence). The CDR3 sequence is 15 residues long. CDR3 in amino acids: CASSIVTGTLGEQYF. CDR3 sequence (DNA): TGTGCCAGTAGTATAGTGACAGGGACGTTGGGAGAGCAGTACTTC.

The gene calls are TRBV20-1 and TRBJ1-1; no clear D. The CDR3 contains 12 residues. Germline-derived CDR1 and CDR2 are DFQATT and SNEGSKA (reference sequence). V was pared by 3 bases and J by 1 base, with 6 bases between. The CDR3 spells CSASSGNTEAFF. The DNA of the CDR3 is TGCAGTGCTAGTTCGGGGAACACTGAAGCTTTCTTT.

The CDR3 sequence is CASSLRTGNNGYTF. Written as DNA, the CDR3 is TGTGCCAGCAGCCTTAGGACAGGAAACAACGGCTACACCTTC. The rearrangement joins TRBV3-1 (or the pseudogene TRBV3-2) to TRBJ1-2; 7 bases match TRBD1. This CDR3 is built from 14 residues. The junction had 10 bases not matched to a gene; V was cut back by 4 bases and J by 8 bases. CDR1 is LGHDT and CDR2 is YNNKEL in the germline V gene (reference sequence).

V and J are TRBV27 and TRBJ2-3, with 8 positions matching TRBD1. The junction had 3 bases not matched to a gene; V was cut back by 3 bases and J by 4 bases. This CDR3 is built from 14 residues. The germline CDR1 and CDR2 sequences are MNHEY and SMNVEV (reference sequence). The CDR3 sequence: CASSFSGGADTQYF. The CDR3 DNA is TGTGCCAGCAGTTTCTCAGGGGGCGCAGATACGCAGTATTTT.

The chain joins TRBV4-1 to TRBJ1-3; D unclear. The CDR3 is 17 residues long. Looked up from germline, CDR1 is MGHRA and CDR2 is YSYEKL. V was cut by 1 base and J by 0 bases, with 13 bases left in between. CDR3 sequence (DNA): TGCGCCAGCAGCCAAGGTAGAACACGGGTCTCTGGAAACACCATATATTTT. Protein product: CASSQGRTRVSGNTIYF.

The V gene is TRBV2, the J gene TRBJ2-7; the match to TRBD1 covers 7 bases. The CDR3 is 14 residues long. V lost 4 bases, J lost 2 bases, and 5 bases stayed unmatched. Germline V gene lookup returns CDR1 SNHLY and CDR2 FYNNEI. The DNA for the CDR3 is TGTGCCAGCAGTGGCTACAGGGGCACCTACGAGCAGTACTTC. The encoded protein is CASSGYRGTYEQYF.

The genes are TRBV6-5 and TRBJ1-2, with 7 positions matching TRBD1. The CDR3 has 14 residues. With V trimmed by 2 bases and J by 3 bases, 3 bases remained unmatched. The germline V gene encodes CDR1 MNHEY and CDR2 SVGAGI. Here the CDR3 reads CASSYDGTDYGYTF. For the CDR3, the DNA is TGTGCCAGCAGTTACGACGGGACAGACTATGGCTACACCTTC.

This chain connects TRBV11-1 to TRBJ2-1; TRBD1 matches 9 bases. The CDR3 is 15 amino acids. Germline CDR1 is SGHAT and CDR2 is FQDESV (reference sequence). V was pared by 5 bases and J by 1 base, with 3 bases of the junction left unmatched. The CDR3 nucleotides read TGTGCCAGCAGCCAAGGACAGGGGTCCTACAATGAGCAGTTCTTC. This translates into CASSQGQGSYNEQFF. Using reference TRBV11-1 and TRBJ2-1 for the parts outside the CDR3, the full variable domain is EAEVAQSPRYKITEKSQAVAFWCDPISGHATLYWYRQILGQGPELLVQFQDESVVDDSQLPKDRFSAERLKGVDSTLKIQPAELGDSAMYLCASSQGQGSYNEQFFGPGTRLTVL.

V gene TRBV28 combines with J gene TRBJ1-5; D unresolved. The CDR3 runs to 12 residues. Germline V gene data show CDR1 as MDHEN and CDR2 as SYDVKM. Trimming shortened V by 6 bases and J by 5 bases, and 8 bases separated the two germline ends. CDR3 sequence: CASSFYYQPQHF. The DNA for the CDR3 is TGTGCCAGCAGCTTTTATTATCAGCCCCAGCATTTT.

The chain links TRBV6-2 or TRBV6-3 to TRBJ2-1, with TRBD2 identical over 7 bases. The CDR3 sequence is 15 residues long. Trimming took 5 bases from V and 10 from J; bases not matched to a gene: 14. The V gene's germline CDR1 is MNHEY and CDR2 SVGEGT. The CDR3, as DNA: TGTGCCAGCAGTAGCTTGGGACTAAAATCAGAGGAGCAGTTCTTC. Amino acid sequence: CASSSLGLKSEEQFF.

V usage is TRBV6-1 and J usage is TRBJ2-1, with TRBD1 identical over 8 bases. J gave up 9 bases and V 3 bases, and 13 bases lay outside the gene matches. Germline V lookup: CDR1 MNHNS, CDR2 SASEGT. This CDR3 has 16 residues. CDR3 in amino acids: CASSDHDRGLSSEQFF. The CDR3, as DNA: TGTGCCAGCAGTGATCACGACAGGGGTTTAAGTAGTGAGCAGTTCTTC.

The CDR3 DNA is TGTGCAAGTCGCTTAGCGAGGACAATCACAATTAACACCGGGGAGCTGTTTTTT. Translating gives CASRLARTITINTGELFF. The chain employs TRBV12-2 and TRBJ2-2; the table's TRBD1 call for D was not verified on the DNA. TRBV12-2 is noted as a pseudogene. The CDR3 is 18 amino acids.

This chain links TRBV7-3 with TRBJ1-1; 7 positions agree with TRBD1. This CDR3 contains 14 residues. Germline CDR1 SGHTA, CDR2 FQGTGA. Losses at the gene ends were 4 bases for V and 11 bases for J; bases not matched to a gene: 13. The CDR3 DNA is TGTGCCAGCAGCTCCACCATCGGCGCGGGACAGGCTTTCTTT. It is translated as CASSSTIGAGQAFF.